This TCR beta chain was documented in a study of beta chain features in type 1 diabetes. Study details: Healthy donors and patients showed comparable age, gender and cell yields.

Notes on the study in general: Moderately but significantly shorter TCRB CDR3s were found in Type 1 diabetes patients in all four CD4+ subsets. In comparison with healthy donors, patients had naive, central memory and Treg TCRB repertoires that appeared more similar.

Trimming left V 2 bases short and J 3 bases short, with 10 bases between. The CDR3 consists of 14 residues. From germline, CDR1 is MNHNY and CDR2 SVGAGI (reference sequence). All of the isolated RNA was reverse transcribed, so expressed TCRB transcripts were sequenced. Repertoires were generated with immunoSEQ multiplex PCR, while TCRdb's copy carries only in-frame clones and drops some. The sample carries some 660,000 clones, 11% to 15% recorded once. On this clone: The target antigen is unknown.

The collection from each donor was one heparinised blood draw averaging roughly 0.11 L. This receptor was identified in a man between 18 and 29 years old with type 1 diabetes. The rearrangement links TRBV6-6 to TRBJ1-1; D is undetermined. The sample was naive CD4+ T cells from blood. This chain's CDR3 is CASSYMGWDTEAFF. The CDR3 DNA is TGTGCCAGCAGTTACATGGGGTGGGACACTGAAGCTTTCTTT.